Below, 22 T cell receptor beta chains from the same sample are listed, as sequenced in a study of cytotoxic CD8 clonotypes in ibrutinib-treated CLL. Some clones are missing from TCRdb's copy, which holds only in-frame ones; the method was immunoSEQ multiplex PCR. The sample has some 70,000 clones, 90% seen once; the top ten hold around 3.3%. Sequenced here: PBMCs, sampled after 12 months of ibrutinib treatment. All receptors derive from a human donor with chronic lymphocytic leukemia.

This chain links TRBV11-3 with TRBJ2-1; D gene ambiguous. Trimming took 0 bases from V and 0 from J, leaving 12 bases between them. In germline, CDR1 is SGHNT, CDR2 YENEEA. This CDR3 contains 17 residues. The CDR3 reads CASSLDLRLSSYNEQFF. CDR3 bases: TGTGCCAGCAGCTTAGATCTAAGGCTGAGCTCCTACAATGAGCAGTTCTTC. Looking up the rest from reference TRBV11-3 and TRBJ2-1 gives the full variable domain: EAGVVQSPRYKIIEKKQPVAFWCNPISGHNTLYWYLQNLGQGPELLIRYENEEAVDDSQLPKDRFSAERLKGVDSTLKIQPAELGDSAVYLCASSLDLRLSSYNEQFFGPGTRLTVL.

The genes are TRBV5-4 and TRBJ2-5, with D perhaps TRBD1 (5 bases). The CDR3 is 16 residues long. The germline V and J ends were trimmed by 2 bases and 5 bases, with 19 bases remaining between them. Germline V gene sequence: CDR1 SGHNT, CDR2 YYREEE (reference sequence). The CDR3 is CASSFESRGFGETQYF. CDR3 bases: TGTGCCAGCAGCTTCGAATCTAGGGGATTTGGCGAGACCCAGTACTTC.

J is TRBJ2-3 and V is TRBV5-1, with 7 bases that match TRBD1. This CDR3 contains 14 residues. V was pared by 4 bases and J by 2 bases, with 4 bases of the junction left unmatched. From germline, CDR1 is SGHRS and CDR2 YFSETQ. CDR3 amino acids: CASSQQGPTDTQYF. CDR3 DNA: TGCGCCAGCAGCCAACAGGGGCCCACAGATACGCAGTATTTT.

V is TRBV19 and J is TRBJ1-3; 7 nucleotides agree with TRBD1. CDR1 is LNHDA, CDR2 SQIVND, per germline (reference sequence). This CDR3 spans 18 amino acids. J gave up 0 bases and V 7 bases, and 15 bases lay outside the gene matches. Here the CDR3 DNA reads TGTGCCAGTACCTCAAGCAGGGGACAGATAAACTCTGGAAACACCATATATTTT. Translation gives CASTSSRGQINSGNTIYF. Looking up the rest from reference TRBV19 and TRBJ1-3 gives the full variable domain: DGGITQSPKYLFRKEGQNVTLSCEQNLNHDAMYWYRQDPGQGLRLIYYSQIVNDFQKGDIAEGYSVSREKKESFPLTVTSAQKNPTAFYLCASTSSRGQINSGNTIYFGEGSWLTVV.

This chain links TRBV4-2 with TRBJ2-5, with 8 nucleotides matching TRBD1. This CDR3 region has 15 residues. Trimming cost V 1 base and J 3 bases; bases outside gene matches: 4. The germline gives CDR1 LGHNA, CDR2 YNFKEQ. CDR3 nucleotide sequence: TGTGCCAGCAGCCAAGGTGAGACAGGGGAAGAGACCCAGTACTTC. Its protein is CASSQGETGEETQYF.

V usage is TRBV29-1 and J usage is TRBJ2-7; 7 bases line up with TRBD1. The CDR3 is 16 residues long. The germline V gene has CDR1 SQVTM and CDR2 ANQGSEA. Trimming cost V 0 bases and J 0 bases; bases outside gene matches: 8. The CDR3 DNA is TGCAGCGTTGAAGAACCCGACAGGGCCGACTCCTACGAGCAGTACTTC. It encodes CSVEEPDRADSYEQYF.

The rearrangement joins TRBV7-2 to TRBJ1-5; D may be TRBD1 (6 bases). Per germline, CDR1 SGHTA and CDR2 FQGNSA. The CDR3 is 14 residues long. Trimming removed 8 bases at V and 8 bases at J, with 19 bases between. This chain's CDR3 is CASCLEGGAEPQHF. Written as DNA, the CDR3 is TGTGCCAGCTGCCTTGAGGGGGGCGCGGAGCCCCAGCATTTT.

The V call is TRBV19, the J call TRBJ1-1; no definite D call. The CDR3 is made up of 15 amino acids. Trimming took off 4 bases at V and 6 bases at J, with 18 bases between the two ends. The germline gives CDR1 LNHDA, CDR2 SQIVND (reference sequence). The CDR3 region has the DNA TGTGCCAGTAGTAGCCCCCCCCCAGTCAACGCTGAAGCTTTCTTT. Its translation is CASSSPPPVNAEAFF.

This clone was recorded a few times. The chain is built from TRBV27 and TRBJ2-7; weak D call: TRBD2 (7 bases). The germline gives CDR1 MNHEY, CDR2 SMNVEV (reference sequence). CDR3 length: 15 amino acids. V shed 9 bases and J shed 1 base, with 19 bases lying between them. The CDR3 DNA is TGTGCCAGTACCCAGGGGCGGGGGCCTTCCTACGAGCAGTACTTC. It yields the protein CASTQGRGPSYEQYF.

V and J are TRBV28 and TRBJ1-2; 7 bases map to TRBD1. The V gene's germline CDR1 is MDHEN and CDR2 SYDVKM. Trimming at V came to 4 bases and at J to 4 bases, leaving 9 bases not matched to a gene. The CDR3 is 15 residues long. CDR3 amino acids: CASSSGQVTGYGYTF. DNA of the CDR3: TGTGCCAGCAGTTCAGGACAGGTTACCGGCTATGGCTACACCTTC.

This sequence joins TRBV5-1 and TRBJ1-4; TRBD1 might be the D (5 bases). Germline V gives CDR1 SGHRS, CDR2 YFSETQ. The V end lost 2 bases, the J end lost 0 bases, and 5 bases lay between the germline ends. This CDR3 contains 14 residues. This CDR3 is CASSLQATNEKLFF. As DNA, the CDR3 is TGCGCCAGCAGCTTACAGGCAACTAATGAAAAACTGTTTTTT.

The rearrangement uses TRBV29-1 and TRBJ2-7; 8 bases are shared with TRBD2. J lost 0 bases, V lost 7 bases, and 5 bases had no gene match. The CDR3 spans 13 residues. Germline CDR1 SQVTM, CDR2 ANQGSEA. In DNA, the CDR3 is TGCAGCGCCGGGGGGGACAACTCCTACGAGCAGTACTTC. Translation gives CSAGGDNSYEQYF.

The V gene is TRBV27, the J gene TRBJ2-7, with TRBD2 matching 11 bases. After removal of 0 bases from V and 2 bases from J, the junction contained 3 bases not matched to a gene. The CDR3 spans 16 residues. From germline, CDR1 is MNHEY and CDR2 SMNVEV (reference sequence). The CDR3 protein is CASSLSSGRETYEQYF. The DNA for the CDR3 is TGTGCCAGCAGTTTATCTAGCGGGAGGGAAACCTACGAGCAGTACTTC.

This sequence joins TRBV25-1 and TRBJ1-2, with a weak D call TRBD1 (5 bases). Trimming stripped 5 bases from V and 4 bases from J, with 11 bases between. In germline, CDR1 is MGHDK, CDR2 SYGVNS. The CDR3 is 13 residues long. The CDR3 protein is CASSPRGVYGYTF. The CDR3 DNA reads as TGTGCCAGCAGTCCACGGGGCGTCTATGGCTACACCTTC.

The V call is TRBV6-5, the J call TRBJ2-3; possible D gene TRBD2, 5 bases. Germline CDR1 reads MNHEY; CDR2 reads SVGAGI. This CDR3 spans 12 amino acids. V was pared by 4 bases and J by 6 bases, with 8 bases between. The CDR3 nucleotides are TGTGCCAGCAGTTCCGGGGTGGATACGCAGTATTTT. Translating it yields CASSSGVDTQYF.

This sequence joins TRBV27 and TRBJ2-6; D gene unclear. V gave up 5 bases and J gave up 2 bases, with 7 bases separating them. The germline CDR1 and CDR2 sequences are MNHEY and SMNVEV (reference sequence). The CDR3 sequence is 14 residues long. As DNA, the CDR3 is TGTGCCAGCAGTCCACAAACTGGGGCCAACGTCCTGACTTTC. Amino acid sequence: CASSPQTGANVLTF.

This chain uses TRBV27 with TRBJ2-5, with 14 bases identical to TRBD2. This CDR3 region has 15 residues. Trimming took 5 bases from V and 4 from J; bases not matched to a gene: 3. CDR1 is MNHEY and CDR2 is SMNVEV in the germline V gene (reference sequence). CDR3 in amino acids: CASSRLAGGPETQYF. Here the CDR3 DNA reads TGTGCCAGCAGTCGACTAGCGGGAGGGCCAGAGACCCAGTACTTC.

The J gene is TRBJ2-7, the V gene TRBV10-1; D gene uncertain. Trimming cost V 6 bases and J 0 bases, with 9 bases left between them. CDR1 and CDR2 (germline): WNHNN, SYGVQD (reference sequence). The CDR3 is 13 amino acids. In DNA, the CDR3 is TGCGCCAGCAGCGAGCCGAGCTCCTACGAGCAGTACTTC. This translates into CASSEPSSYEQYF.

This chain links TRBV5-8 with TRBJ2-1, with 11 bases identical to TRBD2. Looked up from germline, CDR1 is SGHTS and CDR2 is YDEGEE. V lost 3 bases and J lost 5; bases outside the gene matches: 13. The CDR3 is 18 amino acids. In DNA form, the CDR3 reads TGTGCCAGCAGCTCCCACGGAAGACTAGCGGGATTCAACAATGAGCAGTTCTTC. Encoded protein: CASSSHGRLAGFNNEQFF.

The chain couples TRBV12-5 to TRBJ2-3, with a tentative D call TRBD1 (6 bases). Germline CDR1 LGHNT, CDR2 FRNRAP. The CDR3 runs to 13 residues. The V end was cut by 8 bases, the J end by 2 bases, with 11 bases between. The CDR3 coding sequence is TGTGCTAGTCTACAGGGTTACACAGATACGCAGTATTTT. Its protein is CASLQGYTDTQYF.

The genes are TRBV7-9 and TRBJ1-3; 7 nucleotides line up with TRBD1. From germline, CDR1 is SEHNR and CDR2 FQNEAQ (reference sequence). The CDR3 is 14 residues long. The J segment lost 3 bases and the V segment lost 6 bases, leaving 5 bases of the junction unmatched. The CDR3 is CASRLTGVGNTIYF. The CDR3 DNA sequence: TGTGCCAGCAGACTTACAGGGGTTGGAAACACCATATATTTT.

This clone was seen only once. The V gene is TRBV15, the J gene TRBJ1-5; D gene unclear. V was shortened by 1 base and J by 6 bases, with 13 bases between the two germline ends. CDR3 length: 15 residues. The germline V gene encodes CDR1 LNHNV and CDR2 YYDKDF (reference sequence). CDR3 protein: CATSRGRQVSQPQHF. The CDR3 DNA reads as TGTGCCACCAGCAGAGGAAGGCAGGTCAGTCAGCCCCAGCATTTT.